The subject of this entry is one T cell receptor beta chain. Per germline, CDR1 DFQATT and CDR2 SNEGSKA (reference sequence). The length of the CDR3 is 16 residues. V was shortened by 6 bases and J by 0 bases, with 18 bases between the two germline ends. The data stem from a study of blood T cells in healthy people across ages. For the second PCR, which ran for about 7 to 11 cycles, a sample-barcoded 5' primer and a J-beta primer mix were used. TCRdb ran MiXCR on the 5' RACE reads and lists one entry per CDR3 protein. The sample contains around 850,000 distinct CDR3 sequences, 35% to 40% of which appear only once.

Sequenced: blood. The chain recombines TRBV20-1 with TRBJ1-3, with a weak D call TRBD1 (5 bases). The TCR sequence derives from a young man in good health. CDR3 sequence: CSARPDGGDSGNTIYF. The CDR3 DNA sequence: TGCAGTGCCCGCCCGGACGGGGGGGACTCTGGAAACACCATATATTTT.